This TCR beta chain was captured in a study of T cells in Graves' hyperthyroidism and ophthalmopathy. Clinicians diagnosed patients from clinical symptoms, serum thyroxine and TRAb, thyroid ultrasound and orbital computed tomography. The study's findings and limits: Ophthalmopathy was predicted by the model a median of around 5.9 months ahead of onset. Blood shared most expanded thyroid clonotypes above 0.001.

Trimming took 6 bases from V and 5 from J, leaving 19 bases between them. The germline CDR1 and CDR2 sequences are MNHNS and SASEGT. This CDR3 is 15 amino acids long. This clonotype was found many times. No antigen is known for it. RNA transcripts yielded amplified TCR beta CDR3 regions. First-round RT-PCR of the TCR CDR3 relied on the HTBI primer set. TCRdb re-called the multiplex PCR reads through MiXCR, storing one row per CDR3 protein. Here the sample spans approximately 600,000 distinct CDR3 sequences, about 14% being singletons. The sequence came from a woman between 35 and 50 years old with Graves' ophthalmopathy. Sequenced: blood. This chain links TRBV6-1 with TRBJ2-5; D possibly corresponds to TRBD1 (6 bases). The CDR3 sequence is CASRRTVDRVETQYF. CDR3 nucleotides: TGTGCCAGCAGAAGGACAGTTGACCGAGTGGAGACCCAGTACTTC.